This TCR beta chain was retrieved from a study of T cell responses to AZD1222 COVID-19 vaccine. Second-dose intervals of approximately 4 or approximately 12 weeks were pooled. On this clone itself: The antigen is undetermined.

Findings of the study overall: Donors in the cohort were predominantly white British and more often female, and clonal diversity was possibly underestimated. No day 14 peak samples; only post-peak repertoires were characterized.

Profiling relied on immunoSEQ multiplex PCR, and the TCRdb table lists in-frame clones only, not all of them. The table has 150,000 to 190,000 clones, 85% to 95% seen once. CDR3 length: 12 amino acids. The V and J ends lost 6 bases and 8 bases respectively, with 11 bases between them. The V gene's germline CDR1 is LNHNV and CDR2 YYDKDF (reference sequence). The origin of this receptor is an adult who received the AZD1222 COVID-19 vaccine. The rearrangement uses TRBV15 and TRBJ2-1; no clear D. Material: peripheral blood, obtained 28 days after the second AZD1222 dose. The CDR3 DNA sequence: TGTGCCACCAGTCCAGAGACACATGAGCAGTTCTTC. Its translation: CATSPETHEQFF.